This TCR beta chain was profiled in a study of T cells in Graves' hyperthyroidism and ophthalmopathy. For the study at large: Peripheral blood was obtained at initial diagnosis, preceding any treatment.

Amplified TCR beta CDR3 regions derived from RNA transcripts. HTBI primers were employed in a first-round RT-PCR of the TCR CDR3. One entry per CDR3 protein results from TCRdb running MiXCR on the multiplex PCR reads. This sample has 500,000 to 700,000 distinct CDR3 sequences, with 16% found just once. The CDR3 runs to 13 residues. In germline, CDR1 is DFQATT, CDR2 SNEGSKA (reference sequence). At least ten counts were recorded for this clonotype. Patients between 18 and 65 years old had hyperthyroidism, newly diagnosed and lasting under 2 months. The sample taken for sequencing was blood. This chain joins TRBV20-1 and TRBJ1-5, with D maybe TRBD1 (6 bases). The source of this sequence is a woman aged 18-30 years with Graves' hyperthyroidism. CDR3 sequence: CSLTGTPNQPQHF. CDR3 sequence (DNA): TGCAGCCTTACCGGGACACCAAATCAGCCCCAGCATTTT.